This T cell receptor (beta chain) originates from a study of blood T cell repertoires in COVID-19. Across the whole study: Whether acute or convalescent, the COVID-19 samples came from the United States, Italy and Spain. PBMCs, B-cell-depleted T cells, or T cells provided the cDNA or gDNA that made up the material.

The ends lost 5 bases at V and 5 bases at J; junction bases unmatched: 9. This CDR3 comprises 16 residues. Germline V gene sequence: CDR1 SNHLY, CDR2 FYNNEI. Authors' data handling: For nucleated cells, counts were estimated from reference gene primer amplification. Profiled with immunoSEQ multiplex PCR; TCRdb holds only in-frame clones, not every one. The DNA was the basis for D and trimming; V, J and clone size are from that table. The sample holds roughly 250,000 clones, approximately 90% seen once. Membership in each cohort depended on participant-reported clinical history. Sequenced material: PBMCs or T cells enriched from blood (not recorded which). The chain links TRBV2 to TRBJ1-6; TRBD1 aligns across 7 bases. This receptor was taken from a woman aged 40 to 50 with acute COVID-19. The CDR3 sequence: CASSITGAADNSPLHF. CDR3 nucleotide sequence: TGTGCCAGCAGTATAACAGGGGCCGCCGATAATTCACCCCTCCACTTT. The full variable domain, rest sourced from reference TRBV2 and TRBJ1-6, is EPEVTQTPSHQVTQMGQEVILRCVPISNHLYFYWYRQILGQKVEFLVSFYNNEISEKSEIFDDQFSVERPDGSNFTLKIRSTKLEDSAMYFCASSITGAADNSPLHFGNGTRLTVT.